This TCR beta chain was retrieved from a study of blood T cell repertoires in COVID-19. Looking at the study overall: Acute and convalescent COVID-19 specimens originated in the United States, Italy and Spain.

The CDR3 spans 14 residues. Germline V CDR1 and CDR2: MNHEY, SVGAGI. V was pared by 6 bases and J by 8 bases, with 16 bases between. Data came from immunoSEQ multiplex PCR; TCRdb stores just in-frame clones and leaves some out. The repertoire holds about 210,000 clones, roughly 88% seen once, with roughly 2.4% in the top ten. Across 20 to 25 US areas, participants ranged in age from about 18 to 100 years. Self-reported history from a screening survey and questionnaire set each donor's cohort. Material: PBMCs or T cells enriched from blood (not recorded which). This clonotype was sampled from a woman in her forties with acute COVID-19. The V gene is TRBV6-5, the J gene TRBJ1-4, with unresolved D. CDR3 residues: CASRVGSPVEKLFF. CDR3 coding DNA: TGTGCCAGCAGGGTGGGGAGTCCTGTGGAAAAACTGTTTTTT.